The rows below give T cell receptor beta chains drawn from one sample of a study of a mutant IDH1 vaccine in newly diagnosed glioma. Antigens for these TCRs are unknown. Assay: immunoSEQ multiplex PCR; the TCRdb copy retains only in-frame clones and omits some. Among around 60,000 clones, roughly 76% were seen once, and the ten largest hold roughly 5.2%. This specimen consisted of PBMCs, obtained from a glioma patient whose treatment included an IDH1 peptide vaccine. The receptor source for this set is a man between 35 and 55 years old with glioma. CDR3s include the opening cysteine and the closing phenylalanine or tryptophan.

>TRBV4-3|TRBJ1-2
CASSQELTPGGVYGYTF
>TRBV19|TRBJ2-5
CASKGLAGWETQYF
>TRBV28|TRBJ2-7
CASSPREAVLYEQYF
>TRBV5-8|TRBJ1-1
CASSSGINTEAFF
>TRBV5-6|TRBJ2-5
CASSPVLDTKETQYF
>TRBV5-4|TRBJ2-2
CASSPRQGKANTGELFF
>TRBV19|TRBJ1-2
CASNTGGIGYGYTF
>TRBV19|TRBJ2-1
CASSIELRLAVGNEQFF
>TRBV18|TRBJ2-5
CASSLGLAAQETQYF
>TRBV7-6|TRBJ2-5
CASGNVALETQYF
>TRBV6-6|TRBJ2-1
CASSRSQTYNEQFF
>TRBV18|TRBJ2-4
CASSRDSKNIQYF
>TRBV4-1|TRBJ1-2
CASSPNDLDRGLYYGYTF
>TRBV2|TRBJ1-5
CASSVFGRSNQPQHF
>TRBV7-8|TRBJ1-5
CASSPAVILGNQPQHF
>TRBV5-4|TRBJ2-7
CASSAGQAYEQYF
>TRBV9|TRBJ2-7
CASSIRTGPGNEQYF
>TRBV6-5|TRBJ2-7
CASSYNPFPGREQYF
>TRBV10-3|TRBJ1-4
CAISESRATNEKLFF
>TRBV7-8|TRBJ1-1
CASSPPDRYTEAFF
>TRBV30|TRBJ1-6
CAWAPGQGNSPLHF
>TRBV30|TRBJ2-2
CAWGRDPATGELFF
>TRBV29-1|TRBJ2-5
CSGERQTQETQYF
>TRBV10-3|TRBJ2-4
CAISESRADYLVNIQYF
>TRBV7-9|TRBJ2-7
CASSKAGKGYEQYF
>TRBV5-8|TRBJ2-1
CASSLSNEQFF
>TRBV5-1|TRBJ2-2
CASSLQPGGTGELFF
>TRBV7-2|TRBJ2-7
CASSRAPGTTFYEQYF
>TRBV6-5|TRBJ1-1
CASRDRGLNTEAFF
>TRBV28|TRBJ1-4
CASSLTAGYNEKLFF
>TRBV19|TRBJ2-1
CASRLTLGLAVNEQFF
>TRBV20-1|TRBJ2-7
CSAQVYEQYF
>TRBV28|TRBJ1-5
CASSSPGTVYSNQPQHF
>TRBV5-1|TRBJ2-2
CASSLRLASNTGELFF
>TRBV4-3|TRBJ2-7
CASSPGGSAHEQYF
>TRBV7-3|TRBJ1-2
CASSPDRVGYGYTF
>TRBV19|TRBJ2-2
CASSIPRAGNTGELFF
>TRBV7-8|TRBJ2-3
CASSFYRGRFTDTQYF
>TRBV15|TRBJ2-6
CATSRKIRTGSGANVLTF
>TRBV5-4|TRBJ2-7
CASSSGLAEAYEQYF